This section outlines one T cell receptor beta chain sequence together with its context. Its antigen is unidentified. Germline V CDR1 and CDR2: DFQATT, SNEGSKA (reference sequence). This CDR3 is 15 amino acids long. With 3 bases removed from V and 0 bases from J, the gap between germline ends came to 14 bases. The data were taken from a study of identical twins. Each CDR3 protein is one row after TCRdb ran MiXCR on the 5' RACE reads. The table includes some 760,000 distinct CDR3 sequences, roughly 18% detected once. Overall study findings and caveats: It was out-of-frame TCR alpha sharing in monozygotic twins that models underestimated. The authors drew conclusions from cross-sectional statistical analysis rather than following the same donors.

The same data also contributed to another study, on T cells expressing NK-cell markers. According to that study: Eight donors were sequenced, of whom seven were HCMV-seropositive, while the remaining one was HCMV-seronegative. A range of about 1.0-8% of CD8+ T cells consisted of dominant NKG2C+ clonotypes in a handful of donors.

The chain joins TRBV20-1 to TRBJ1-1; D unclear. Sequences were obtained from PBMCs. This receptor was identified in a woman aged 18-35 years in good health. The CDR3 loop reads CSASSLEPVNTEAFF. CDR3 nucleotide sequence: TGCAGTGCTAGCAGCCTAGAGCCCGTGAACACTGAAGCTTTCTTT.